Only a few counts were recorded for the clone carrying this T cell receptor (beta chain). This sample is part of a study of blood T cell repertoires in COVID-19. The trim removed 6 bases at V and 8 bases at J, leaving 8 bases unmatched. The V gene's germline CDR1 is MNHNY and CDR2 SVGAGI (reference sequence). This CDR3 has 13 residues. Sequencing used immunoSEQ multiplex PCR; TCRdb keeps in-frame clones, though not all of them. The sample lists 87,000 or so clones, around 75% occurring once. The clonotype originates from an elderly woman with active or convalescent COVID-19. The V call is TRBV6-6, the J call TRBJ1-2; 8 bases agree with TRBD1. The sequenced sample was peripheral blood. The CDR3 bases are TGTGCCAGCAGGGGACAGGTCGAAGAGGGCTACACCTTC. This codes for CASRGQVEEGYTF.